These 9 T cell receptor beta chains came from one sample sequenced in a study of cytomegalovirus exposure and HLA in healthy donors. PCR employed 60 Vbeta and 13 Jbeta primers. The table came from immunoSEQ multiplex PCR; TCRdb's copy has only in-frame clones and leaves some out. The sample includes 90,000 to 130,000 clones, 65% to 75% seen only once; the top ten take approximately 4.4%. What was sequenced was PBMCs. These receptors were taken from a man aged 25-45 years in good health and CMV-seropositive.

The chain links TRBV7-2 to TRBJ1-2, with D uncertain. Trimming shortened V by 1 base and J by 0 bases, and 9 bases separated the two germline ends. Germline V gives CDR1 SGHTA, CDR2 FQGNSA. The CDR3 length is 15 residues. The chain's CDR3 is CASSLDVRANYGYTF. CDR3 DNA sequence: TGTGCCAGCAGCTTAGACGTAAGAGCTAACTATGGCTACACCTTC.

In DNA form, the CDR3 reads TGTGCCAGCAGCTTTACTAGCGGGCATGGGGAGACCCAGTACTTC. This codes for CASSFTSGHGETQYF. The chain employs TRBV7-3 and TRBJ2-5; the match to TRBD2 covers 9 bases. CDR3 length equals 15 residues. Unmatched junction bases numbered 7, after V lost 3 bases and J lost 5 bases. In germline, CDR1 is SGHTA, CDR2 FQGTGA. The whole variable domain, filled in from reference TRBV7-3 and TRBJ2-5, reads GAGVSQTPSNKVTEKGKYVELRCDPISGHTALYWYRQSLGQGPEFLIYFQGTGAADDSGLPNDRFFAVRPEGSVSTLKIQRTERGDSAVYLCASSFTSGHGETQYFGPGTRLLVL.

The chain has TRBV4-3 and TRBJ1-1; D call uncertain. This CDR3 has 14 amino acids. Germline loops: CDR1 LGHNA, CDR2 YSLEER. V lost 4 bases and J lost 4, with 13 bases in between. The CDR3 sequence is CASSLRMEFTEAFF. CDR3 coding DNA: TGCGCCAGCAGCCTCAGGATGGAATTCACTGAAGCTTTCTTT.

The chain has TRBV28 and TRBJ2-1; D is perhaps TRBD1 (6 bases). The CDR3 loop spans 13 amino acids. Germline CDR1 MDHEN, CDR2 SYDVKM. The V end was cut by 4 bases, the J end by 10 bases, with 14 bases between. The CDR3: CASSSTGPGEQFF. DNA for the CDR3: TGTGCCAGCAGTTCAACAGGGCCGGGCGAGCAGTTCTTC.

The sample holds one count of this clone. V usage is TRBV9 and J usage is TRBJ1-3, with unresolved D. Deletions cut 0 bases from V and 13 bases from J, with 11 bases between. The CDR3 has 12 residues. Germline values: CDR1 SGDLS, CDR2 YYNGEE. CDR3 bases: TGTGCCAGCAGCGTAGATTTAAGGAGGATATATTTT. Translation gives CASSVDLRRIYF.

The V and J genes are TRBV7-2 and TRBJ2-3; D is perhaps TRBD2 (6 bases). CDR3 length: 14 amino acids. Trimming stripped 5 bases from V and 8 bases from J, with 17 bases between. CDR1 and CDR2 from the germline V gene are SGHTA and FQGNSA. The CDR3 spells CASSPGGSGVTQYF. For the CDR3, the DNA is TGTGCCAGCAGCCCGGGTGGGTCGGGAGTTACGCAGTATTTT.

This clone occurred once. V is TRBV29-1 and J is TRBJ1-2, with D tentatively TRBD1 (5 bases). Trimming removed 4 bases at V and 4 bases at J, with 10 bases between. This CDR3 contains 12 residues. Germline CDR1 is SQVTM and CDR2 is ANQGSEA. The CDR3 sequence: CSVVGGTYGYTF. The CDR3, as DNA: TGCAGCGTTGTGGGGGGTACCTATGGCTACACCTTC.

The chain is built from TRBV7-6 and TRBJ1-1, with D unclear. CDR1 SGHVS and CDR2 FNYEAQ come from the germline V gene. The CDR3 totals 17 residues. The germline V and J ends were trimmed by 4 bases and 1 base, with 19 bases remaining between them. The CDR3 DNA sequence: TGTGCCAGCAGCTCGAAAGCCCGGACGGGGAGGAACACTGAAGCTTTCTTT. Translation gives CASSSKARTGRNTEAFF.

Only a few counts were recorded for this clone. The chain combines TRBV28 with TRBJ1-4; D is unclear. Trimming cost V 5 bases and J 0 bases, with 13 bases left between them. The CDR3 is 16 amino acids. Germline CDR1 is MDHEN and CDR2 is SYDVKM. The CDR3 spells CASSNTKEATNEKLFF. The DNA of the CDR3 is TGTGCCAGCAGTAACACCAAGGAGGCAACTAATGAAAAACTGTTTTTT.